The rows below give T cell receptor beta chains drawn from one sample of a study of blood T cell repertoires in COVID-19. Profiled with immunoSEQ multiplex PCR; TCRdb holds only in-frame clones, not every one. The data hold about 150,000 clones, with roughly 90% observed a single time. Sequencing was done on a sample of peripheral blood. All receptors derive from a woman aged 60 to 75 with active or convalescent COVID-19. CDR3s include the opening cysteine and the closing phenylalanine or tryptophan. Each record gives: CDR3 DNA, CDR3 protein, V gene, J gene, D gene, clone size. The D gene is left open where the match is weak. Clone size is given for some rows only: seen once, a few or many times, or a class if the clone is expanded.

TGTGCCAGTAGTCCGCGGACAGGGGTAGGCAATCAGCCCCAGCATTTT	CASSPRTGVGNQPQHF	TRBV19	TRBJ1-5	TRBD1	-
TGTGCCAGCAGCTTAGCCCAGAGCACAGATACGCAGTATTTT	CASSLAQSTDTQYF	TRBV7-9	TRBJ2-3	-	-
TGCGCCAGCAGCTTGCAGGGGGTCGGGACTCAGCCCCAGCATTTT	CASSLQGVGTQPQHF	TRBV4-1	TRBJ1-5	TRBD1	-
TGTGCCAGCAGCCCGGCATATAGCCCCGGGGACACTGAAGCTTTCTTT	CASSPAYSPGDTEAFF	TRBV7-9	TRBJ1-1	-	-
TGTGCCAGCAGCTCCGACAGGGGACAAGATGGCTACACCTTC	CASSSDRGQDGYTF	TRBV7-8	TRBJ1-2	TRBD1	few
TGTGCCACAGAAGGTAGTACTAAGTATAACTATGGCTACACCTTC	CATEGSTKYNYGYTF	TRBV24-1	TRBJ1-2	-	-
TGTGCCAGCTCACCAGGCGCCGGAGTGGCCGGAGAGCAGTACTTC	CASSPGAGVAGEQYF	TRBV18	TRBJ2-7	-	-
TGTGCCAGCAGCTTGCAAAGCGGAGGCAATGAGCAGTTCTTC	CASSLQSGGNEQFF	TRBV7-2	TRBJ2-1	-	-
TGTGCCAGCTCACTATGGGACAGACCCACTTTTTACGAGCAGTACTTC	CASSLWDRPTFYEQYF	TRBV18	TRBJ2-7	TRBD1	once
TGCGCCAGCAGCGGAAGCGGGGGCCCTAGCTCCTACAATGAGCAGTTCTTC	CASSGSGGPSSYNEQFF	TRBV5-1	TRBJ2-1	TRBD2	-
TGCGCCAGCACCCCTAAAGGAGGGGGCGGGCAGTATGGCTACACCTTC	CASTPKGGGGQYGYTF	TRBV5-1	TRBJ1-2	TRBD1	-
TGCGCCAGCAGACCCTCGCTAGCGGGGGGTAACGAGCAGTACTTC	CASRPSLAGGNEQYF	TRBV10-2	TRBJ2-7	TRBD2	-
TGCAGTGGGGGCCGACTTCAGGGGTACACCTTC	CSGGRLQGYTF	TRBV20-1	TRBJ1-2	-	once
TGTGCCAGCAGCTTAAAAGGAGGAAGTCAGCCCCAGCATTTT	CASSLKGGSQPQHF	TRBV7-2	TRBJ1-5	-	few
TGTGCCAGTGTACTAGCGGGCACAGATACGCAGTATTTT	CASVLAGTDTQYF	TRBV5-5	TRBJ2-3	TRBD2	-
TGTGCCAGTGGCCTCCCGCCCCAGCATTTT	CASGLPPQHF	TRBV19	TRBJ1-5	-	-
TGTGCCAGTAGTATAGATCTTGAAAAACTGTTTTTT	CASSIDLEKLFF	TRBV19	TRBJ1-4	-	few
TGTGCCAGCAGTTTCCATCCAGCGGGGGATGAGCAGTTCTTC	CASSFHPAGDEQFF	TRBV6-2/TRBV6-3	TRBJ2-1	TRBD2	few
TGTGCCACCAGTGACAGGGACAGGGGCGCCGACACTGAAGCTTTCTTT	CATSDRDRGADTEAFF	TRBV24-1	TRBJ1-1	TRBD1	-
TGTGCCAGCAGCTTAAGCGCTGGCCTTGAGACCCAGTACTTC	CASSLSAGLETQYF	TRBV7-9	TRBJ2-5	-	-